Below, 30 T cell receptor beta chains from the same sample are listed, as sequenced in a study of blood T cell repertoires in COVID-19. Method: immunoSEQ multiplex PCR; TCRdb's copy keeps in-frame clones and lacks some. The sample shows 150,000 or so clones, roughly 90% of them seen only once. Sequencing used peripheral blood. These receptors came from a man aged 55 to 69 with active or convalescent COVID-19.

CDR3 in DNA: TGTGCCAGCAGTTACTCGCAGATCACAGATACGCAGTATTTT. Translated, it gives CASSYSQITDTQYF. The chain recombines TRBV6-6 with TRBJ2-3; D gene ambiguous. Between the trimmed V and J ends, which lost 0 bases and 2 bases, there was a span of 6 bases. From germline, CDR1 is MNHNY and CDR2 SVGAGI (reference sequence). This CDR3 comprises 14 residues.

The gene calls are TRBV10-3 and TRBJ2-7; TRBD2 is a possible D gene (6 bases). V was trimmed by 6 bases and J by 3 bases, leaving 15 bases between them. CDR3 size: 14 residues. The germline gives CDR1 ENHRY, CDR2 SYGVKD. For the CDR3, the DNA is TGTGCCATCAGGACCGACACGGGACTCTACGAGCAGTACTTC. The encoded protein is CAIRTDTGLYEQYF.

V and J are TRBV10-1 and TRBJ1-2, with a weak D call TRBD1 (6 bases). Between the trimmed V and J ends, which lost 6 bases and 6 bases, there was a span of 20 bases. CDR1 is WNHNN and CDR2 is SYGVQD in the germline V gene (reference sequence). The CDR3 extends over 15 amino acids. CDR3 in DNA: TGCGCCAGCAGCGACCGGGACACCCTAAGCCATGGCTACACCTTC. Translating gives CASSDRDTLSHGYTF.

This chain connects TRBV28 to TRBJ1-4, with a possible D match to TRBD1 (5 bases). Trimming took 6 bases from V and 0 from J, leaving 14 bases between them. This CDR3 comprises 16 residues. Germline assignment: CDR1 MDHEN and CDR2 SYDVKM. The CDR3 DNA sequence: TGTGCCAGCAGCTCCCATACAGGATCAACTAATGAAAAACTGTTTTTT. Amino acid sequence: CASSSHTGSTNEKLFF.

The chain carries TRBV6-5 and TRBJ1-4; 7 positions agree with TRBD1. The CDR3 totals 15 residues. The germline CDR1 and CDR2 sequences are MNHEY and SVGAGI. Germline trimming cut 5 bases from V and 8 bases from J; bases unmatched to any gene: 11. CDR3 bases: TGTGCCAGCAGTCCAGGGACAGTTCGGTCCGAAAAACTGTTTTTT. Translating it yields CASSPGTVRSEKLFF.

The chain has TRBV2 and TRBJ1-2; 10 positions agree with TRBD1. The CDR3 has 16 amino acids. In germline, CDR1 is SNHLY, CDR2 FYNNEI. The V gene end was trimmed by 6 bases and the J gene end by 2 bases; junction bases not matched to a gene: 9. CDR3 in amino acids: CASSRQGAQSNYGYTF. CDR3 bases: TGTGCCAGCAGCCGACAGGGGGCGCAGTCGAACTATGGCTACACCTTC.

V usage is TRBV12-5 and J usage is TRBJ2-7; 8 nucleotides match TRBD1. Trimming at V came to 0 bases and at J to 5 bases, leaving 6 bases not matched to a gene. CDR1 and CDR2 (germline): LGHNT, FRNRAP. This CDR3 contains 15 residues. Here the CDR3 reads CASGLVAGGGNEQYF. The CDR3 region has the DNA TGTGCTAGTGGTTTGGTCGCAGGGGGCGGGAACGAGCAGTACTTC.

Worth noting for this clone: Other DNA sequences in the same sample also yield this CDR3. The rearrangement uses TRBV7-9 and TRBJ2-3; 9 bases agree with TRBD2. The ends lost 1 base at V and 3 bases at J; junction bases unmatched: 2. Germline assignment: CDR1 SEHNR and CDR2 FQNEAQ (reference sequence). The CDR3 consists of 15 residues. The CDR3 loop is CASSLVAGGTDTQYF. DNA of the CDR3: TGTGCCAGCAGCTTAGTCGCGGGAGGGACAGATACGCAGTATTTT.

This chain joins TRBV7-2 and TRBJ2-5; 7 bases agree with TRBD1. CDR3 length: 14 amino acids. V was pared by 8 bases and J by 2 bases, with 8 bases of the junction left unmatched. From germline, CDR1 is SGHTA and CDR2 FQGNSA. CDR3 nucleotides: TGTGCCAGCTCCCCAGACAGGGCACAAGAGACCCAGTACTTC. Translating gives CASSPDRAQETQYF.

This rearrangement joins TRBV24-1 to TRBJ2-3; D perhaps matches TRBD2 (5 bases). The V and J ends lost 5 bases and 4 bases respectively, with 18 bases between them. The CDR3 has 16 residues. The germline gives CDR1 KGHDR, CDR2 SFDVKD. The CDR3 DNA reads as TGTGCCACCAGTGGATTGCTAGCCAAGGTCCCAGATACGCAGTATTTT. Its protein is CATSGLLAKVPDTQYF.

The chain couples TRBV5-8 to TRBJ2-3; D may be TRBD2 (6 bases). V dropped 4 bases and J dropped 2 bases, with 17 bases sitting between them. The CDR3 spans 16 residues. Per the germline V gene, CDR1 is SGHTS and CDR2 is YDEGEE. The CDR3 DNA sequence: TGTGCCAGCAGCCTCCTTCGGGAGATAACCACAGATACGCAGTATTTT. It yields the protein CASSLLREITTDTQYF.

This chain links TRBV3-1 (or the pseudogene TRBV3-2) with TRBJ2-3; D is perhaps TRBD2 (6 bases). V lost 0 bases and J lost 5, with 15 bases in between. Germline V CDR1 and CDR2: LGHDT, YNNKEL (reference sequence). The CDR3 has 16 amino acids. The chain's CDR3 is CASSQDKREFGDTQYF. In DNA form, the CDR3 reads TGTGCCAGCAGCCAAGATAAACGGGAGTTTGGAGATACGCAGTATTTT.

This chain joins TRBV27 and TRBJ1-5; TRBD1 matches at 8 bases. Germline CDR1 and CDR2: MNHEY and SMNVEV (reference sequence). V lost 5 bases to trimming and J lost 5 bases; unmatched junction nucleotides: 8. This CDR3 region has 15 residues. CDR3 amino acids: CASSITGTGYQPQHF. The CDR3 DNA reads TGTGCCAGCAGTATTACCGGGACAGGTTATCAGCCCCAGCATTTT.

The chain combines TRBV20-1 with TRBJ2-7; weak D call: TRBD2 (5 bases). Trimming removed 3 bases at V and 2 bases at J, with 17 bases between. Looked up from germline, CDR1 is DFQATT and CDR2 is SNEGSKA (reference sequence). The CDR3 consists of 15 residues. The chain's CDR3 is CSASVGLAFPYEQYF. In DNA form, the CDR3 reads TGCAGTGCTAGTGTAGGGCTAGCTTTTCCCTACGAGCAGTACTTC.

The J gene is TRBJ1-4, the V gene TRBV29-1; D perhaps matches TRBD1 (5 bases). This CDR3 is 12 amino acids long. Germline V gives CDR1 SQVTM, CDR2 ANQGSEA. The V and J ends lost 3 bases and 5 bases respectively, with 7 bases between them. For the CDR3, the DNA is TGCAGCGTTGATGCAGGGAATGAAAAACTGTTTTTT. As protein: CSVDAGNEKLFF. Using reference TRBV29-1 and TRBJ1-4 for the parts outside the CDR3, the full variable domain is SAVISQKPSRDICQRGTSLTIQCQVDSQVTMMFWYRQQPGQSLTLIATANQGSEATYESGFVIDKFPISRPNLTFSTLTVSNMSPEDSSIYLCSVDAGNEKLFFGSGTQLSVL.

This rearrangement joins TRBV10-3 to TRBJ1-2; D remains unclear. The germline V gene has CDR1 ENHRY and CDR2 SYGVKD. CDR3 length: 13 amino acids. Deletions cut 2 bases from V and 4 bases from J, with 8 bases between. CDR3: CAISEAIAYGYTF. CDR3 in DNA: TGTGCCATCAGTGAGGCGATAGCCTATGGCTACACCTTC.

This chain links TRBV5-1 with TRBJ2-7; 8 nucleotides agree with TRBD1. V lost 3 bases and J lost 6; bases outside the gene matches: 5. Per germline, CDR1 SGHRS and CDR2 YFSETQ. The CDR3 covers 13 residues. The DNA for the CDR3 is TGCGCCAGCAGCTCTCTTACAGGGGGCGAGCAGTACTTC. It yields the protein CASSSLTGGEQYF.

In DNA, the CDR3 is TGTGCCAGCAGTAACCCGCGAGAGACCCAGTACTTC. Translation: CASSNPRETQYF. The chain joins TRBV6-5 to TRBJ2-5; D gene uncertain. Germline CDR1 and CDR2: MNHEY and SVGAGI. The CDR3 has 12 amino acids. Deletions cut 5 bases from V and 4 bases from J, with 8 bases between.

The CDR3 region is CASSGQALTEAFF. The CDR3 region has the DNA TGTGCCAGCAGTGGACAGGCACTCACTGAAGCTTTCTTT. The chain combines TRBV2 with TRBJ1-1; a weak D match, TRBD1 (6 bases). V shed 4 bases and J shed 4 bases, with 10 bases lying between them. The CDR3 loop spans 13 amino acids. Germline V gene lookup returns CDR1 SNHLY and CDR2 FYNNEI.

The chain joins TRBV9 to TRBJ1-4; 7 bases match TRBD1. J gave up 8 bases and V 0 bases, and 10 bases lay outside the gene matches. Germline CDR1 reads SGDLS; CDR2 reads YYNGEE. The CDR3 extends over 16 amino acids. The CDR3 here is CASSVDRDSPQEKLFF. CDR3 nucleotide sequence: TGTGCCAGCAGCGTAGACAGGGACAGTCCGCAGGAAAAACTGTTTTTT.

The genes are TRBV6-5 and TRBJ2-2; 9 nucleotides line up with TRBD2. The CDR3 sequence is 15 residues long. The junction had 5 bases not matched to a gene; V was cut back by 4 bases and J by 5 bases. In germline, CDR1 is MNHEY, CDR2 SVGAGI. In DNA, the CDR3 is TGTGCCAGCAGTTTCCGCGGGGGGGATACCGGGGAGCTGTTTTTT. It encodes CASSFRGGDTGELFF.

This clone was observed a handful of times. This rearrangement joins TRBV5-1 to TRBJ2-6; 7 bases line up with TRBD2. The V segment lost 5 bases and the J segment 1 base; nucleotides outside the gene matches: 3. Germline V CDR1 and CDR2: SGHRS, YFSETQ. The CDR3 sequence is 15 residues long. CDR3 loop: CASRRDYSGANVLTF. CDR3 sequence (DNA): TGCGCCAGCAGGCGGGACTATTCTGGGGCCAACGTCCTGACTTTC.

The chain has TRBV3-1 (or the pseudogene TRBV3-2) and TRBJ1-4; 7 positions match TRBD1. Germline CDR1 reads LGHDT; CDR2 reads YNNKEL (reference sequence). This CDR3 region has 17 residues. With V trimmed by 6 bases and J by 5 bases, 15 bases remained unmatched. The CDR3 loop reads CASRRGTVGERNEKLFF. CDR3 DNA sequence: TGTGCCAGCAGACGCGGGACAGTAGGAGAACGAAATGAAAAACTGTTTTTT.

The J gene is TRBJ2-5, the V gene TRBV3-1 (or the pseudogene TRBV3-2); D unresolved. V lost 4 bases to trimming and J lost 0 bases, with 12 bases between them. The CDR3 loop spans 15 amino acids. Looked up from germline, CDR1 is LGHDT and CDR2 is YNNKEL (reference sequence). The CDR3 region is CASSLYTWYQETQYF. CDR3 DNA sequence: TGTGCCAGCAGCCTGTACACGTGGTACCAAGAGACCCAGTACTTC.

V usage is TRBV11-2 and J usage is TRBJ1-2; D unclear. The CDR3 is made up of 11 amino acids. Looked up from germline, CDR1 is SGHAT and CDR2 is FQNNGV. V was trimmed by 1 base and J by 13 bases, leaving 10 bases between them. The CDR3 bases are TGTGCCAGCAGCTTAGGTTTTAATGTCACCTTC. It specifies CASSLGFNVTF.

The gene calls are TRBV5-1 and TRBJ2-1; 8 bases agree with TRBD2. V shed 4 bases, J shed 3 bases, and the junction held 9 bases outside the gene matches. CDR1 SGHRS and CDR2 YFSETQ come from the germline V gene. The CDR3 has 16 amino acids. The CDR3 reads CASSLGTREDYNEQFF. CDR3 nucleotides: TGCGCCAGCAGCCTCGGGACTAGGGAAGACTACAATGAGCAGTTCTTC. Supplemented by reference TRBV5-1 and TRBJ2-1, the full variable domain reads KAGVTQTPRYLIKTRGQQVTLSCSPISGHRSVSWYQQTPGQGLQFLFEYFSETQRNKGNFPGRFSGRQFSNSRSEMNVSTLELGDSALYLCASSLGTREDYNEQFFGPGTRLTVL.

CDR3 sequence (DNA): TGTGCCTGGAGCCCGAGGGACGAGCAGTACTTC. Residues: CAWSPRDEQYF. This chain links TRBV30 with TRBJ2-7; D perhaps matches TRBD2 (5 bases). The CDR3 is 11 amino acids. CDR1 and CDR2 from the germline V gene are GTSNPN and SVGIG (reference sequence). The V end was cut by 3 bases, the J end by 5 bases, with 8 bases between.

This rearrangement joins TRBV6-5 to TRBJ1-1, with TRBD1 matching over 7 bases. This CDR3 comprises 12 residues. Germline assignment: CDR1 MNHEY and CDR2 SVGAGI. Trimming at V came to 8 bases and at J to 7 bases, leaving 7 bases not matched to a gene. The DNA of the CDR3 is TGTGCCAGCGGACCATGGACAGGTGAAGCTTTCTTT. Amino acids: CASGPWTGEAFF.

This CDR3 is CASSEVAGKSEKLFF. DNA of the CDR3: TGTGCCAGCAGTGAAGTTGCAGGGAAGAGTGAAAAACTGTTTTTT. The chain links TRBV25-1 to TRBJ1-4; weak D call: TRBD1 (5 bases). V lost 2 bases, J lost 7 bases, and 14 bases lay in between. The CDR3 contains 15 residues. Germline values: CDR1 MGHDK, CDR2 SYGVNS. Full variable domain (outside the CDR3, taken from reference TRBV25-1 and TRBJ1-4): EADIYQTPRYLVIGTGKKITLECSQTMGHDKMYWYQQDPGMELHLIHYSYGVNSTEKGDLSSESTVSRIRTEHFPLTLESARPSHTSQYLCASSEVAGKSEKLFFGSGTQLSVL.

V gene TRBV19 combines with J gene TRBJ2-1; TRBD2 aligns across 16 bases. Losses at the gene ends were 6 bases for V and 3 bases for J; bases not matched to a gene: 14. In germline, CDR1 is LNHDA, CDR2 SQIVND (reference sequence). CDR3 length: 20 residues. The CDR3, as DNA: TGTGCCAGTAGAAAAGGGCTGGGACTAGCGGGAGGGGGCTACTACAATGAGCAGTTCTTC. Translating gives CASRKGLGLAGGGYYNEQFF.